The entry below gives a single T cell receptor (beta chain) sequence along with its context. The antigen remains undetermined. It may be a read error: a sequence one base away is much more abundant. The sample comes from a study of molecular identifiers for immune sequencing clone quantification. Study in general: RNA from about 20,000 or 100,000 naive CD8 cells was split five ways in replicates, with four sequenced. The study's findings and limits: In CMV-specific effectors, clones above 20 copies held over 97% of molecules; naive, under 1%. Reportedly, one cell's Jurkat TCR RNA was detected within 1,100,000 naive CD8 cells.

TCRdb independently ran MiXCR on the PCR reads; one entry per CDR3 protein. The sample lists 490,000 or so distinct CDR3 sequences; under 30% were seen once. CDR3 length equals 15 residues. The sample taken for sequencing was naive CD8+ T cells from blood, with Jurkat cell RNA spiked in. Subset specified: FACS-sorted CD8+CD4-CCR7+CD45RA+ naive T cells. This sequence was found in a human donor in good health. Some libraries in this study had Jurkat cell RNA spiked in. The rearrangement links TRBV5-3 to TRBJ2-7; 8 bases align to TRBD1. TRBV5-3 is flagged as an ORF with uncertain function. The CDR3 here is CASSSGGLSSYGQYF. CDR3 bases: TGTGCCAGCAGCTCAGGGGGCCTGAGCTCCTACGGGCAGTACTTC.